The 9 T cell receptor beta chains below come from one sample, sequenced in a study of cytomegalovirus exposure and HLA in healthy donors. The PCR ran on 60 Vbeta and 13 Jbeta primers. Clones were sequenced by immunoSEQ multiplex PCR, and TCRdb holds only the in-frame ones, with some missing. The sample holds some 71,000 clones. Specimen: PBMCs. Source of these receptors: a woman in her twenties or thirties in good health and CMV-seronegative.

The V call is TRBV15, the J call TRBJ2-2, with TRBD1 matching 8 bases. Per germline, CDR1 LNHNV and CDR2 YYDKDF (reference sequence). V lost 3 bases to trimming and J lost 3 bases; unmatched junction nucleotides: 3. The CDR3 covers 15 residues. The CDR3 loop reads CATSRDRADTGELFF. For the CDR3, the DNA is TGTGCCACCAGCAGGGACAGGGCGGACACCGGGGAGCTGTTTTTT.

The V and J genes are TRBV6-5 and TRBJ1-4; 8 positions agree with TRBD1. The CDR3 length is 16 residues. The germline V gene has CDR1 MNHEY and CDR2 SVGAGI. The junction had 0 bases not matched to a gene; V was cut back by 0 bases and J by 0 bases. CDR3 in DNA: TGTGCCAGCAGTTACTCGACAGGGGCAACTAATGAAAAACTGTTTTTT. This translates into CASSYSTGATNEKLFF.

This chain joins TRBV5-4 and TRBJ2-2; D is possibly TRBD2 (6 bases). Deletions cut 2 bases from V and 3 bases from J, with 17 bases between. The CDR3 sequence is 17 residues long. Looked up from germline, CDR1 is SGHNT and CDR2 is YYREEE (reference sequence). In DNA, the CDR3 is TGTGCCAGCAGCTTCGGGGCAGGCGGGGTGGACACCGGGGAGCTGTTTTTT. Protein product: CASSFGAGGVDTGELFF. Filled out from reference TRBV5-4 and TRBJ2-2, the complete variable domain reads ETGVTQSPTHLIKTRGQQVTLRCSSQSGHNTVSWYQQALGQGPQFIFQYYREEENGRGNFPPRFSGLQFPNYSSELNVNALELDDSALYLCASSFGAGGVDTGELFFGEGSRLTVL.

J is TRBJ2-2 and V is TRBV28; TRBD2 is a possible D gene (6 bases). The CDR3 is made up of 17 amino acids. V was trimmed by 4 bases and J by 6 bases, leaving 21 bases between them. CDR1 is MDHEN and CDR2 is SYDVKM in the germline V gene. The CDR3 DNA follows: TGTGCCAGCAGTTCCACTTCGGGACTCCCGGGGGCCGGGGAGCTGTTTTTT. This translates into CASSSTSGLPGAGELFF.

The chain uses TRBV15 and TRBJ1-1, with D tentatively TRBD1 (5 bases). This CDR3 has 16 residues. Per the germline V gene, CDR1 is LNHNV and CDR2 is YYDKDF (reference sequence). V lost 10 bases, J lost 1 base, and 22 bases lay in between. The CDR3 region has the DNA TGTGCCAGCGAACGGGGGGACGGCGTAGGGAACACTGAAGCTTTCTTT. It yields the protein CASERGDGVGNTEAFF.

The V and J genes are TRBV10-1 and TRBJ2-7; TRBD1 aligns across 8 bases. The CDR3 has 14 amino acids. In germline, CDR1 is WNHNN, CDR2 SYGVQD (reference sequence). Trimming at V came to 3 bases and at J to 2 bases, leaving 3 bases not matched to a gene. The DNA for the CDR3 is TGCGCCAGCAGTGATAGACAGGGGACCTACGAGCAGTACTTC. It codes for CASSDRQGTYEQYF.

J is TRBJ1-1 and V is TRBV30, with 7 bases aligning to TRBD1. The CDR3 spans 16 residues. V shed 6 bases, J shed 0 bases, and the junction held 13 bases outside the gene matches. CDR1 is GTSNPN and CDR2 is SVGIG in the germline V gene (reference sequence). The DNA for the CDR3 is TGTGCCTGTGGTGCCAGGGGGTCATCGATGAACACTGAAGCTTTCTTT. It is translated as CACGARGSSMNTEAFF.

This chain joins TRBV29-1 and TRBJ2-7; D ambiguous. Germline V gene data show CDR1 as SQVTM and CDR2 as ANQGSEA. Trimming stripped 4 bases from V and 2 bases from J, with 9 bases between. The CDR3 contains 12 residues. The CDR3 nucleotides read TGCAGCGTTGGCCAGGTTGCCTACGAGCAGTACTTC. Amino acid sequence: CSVGQVAYEQYF.

This chain connects TRBV5-5 to TRBJ1-4; D uncertain. The CDR3 length is 15 residues. The germline gives CDR1 SGHKS, CDR2 YYEKEE (reference sequence). Deletions cut 4 bases from V and 8 bases from J, with 18 bases between. CDR3 DNA: TGTGCCAGCAGCCCAACAGCCGGGATATACGAAAAACTGTTTTTT. Translation gives CASSPTAGIYEKLFF.